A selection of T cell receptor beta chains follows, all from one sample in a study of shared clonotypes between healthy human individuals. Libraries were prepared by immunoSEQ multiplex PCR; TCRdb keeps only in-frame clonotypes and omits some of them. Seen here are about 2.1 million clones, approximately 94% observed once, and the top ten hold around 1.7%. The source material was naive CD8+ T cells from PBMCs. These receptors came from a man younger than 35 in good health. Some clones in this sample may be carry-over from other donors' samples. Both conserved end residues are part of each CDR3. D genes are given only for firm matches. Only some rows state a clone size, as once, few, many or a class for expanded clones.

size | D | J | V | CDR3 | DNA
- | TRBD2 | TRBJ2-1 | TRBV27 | CASSFQSRGRSDNEQFF | TGTGCCAGCAGTTTTCAAAGTCGCGGGAGGTCCGACAATGAGCAGTTCTTC
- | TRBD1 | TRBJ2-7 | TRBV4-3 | CASSPGQGSYEQYF | TGCGCCAGCAGCCCGGGACAGGGGTCCTACGAGCAGTACTTC
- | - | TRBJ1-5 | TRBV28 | CASSLLLGRGNQPQHF | TGTGCCAGCAGTTTATTACTGGGTCGCGGCAATCAGCCCCAGCATTTT
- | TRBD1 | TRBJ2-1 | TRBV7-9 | CASSLIDRGIEQFF | TGTGCCAGCAGCTTAATCGACAGGGGTATTGAGCAGTTCTTC
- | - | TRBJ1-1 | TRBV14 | CASSQDNLWSPNTEAFF | TGTGCCAGCAGCCAAGACAACCTGTGGAGTCCTAACACTGAAGCTTTCTTT
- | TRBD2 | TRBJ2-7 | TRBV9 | CASSLSGVPYEQYF | TGTGCCAGCAGCCTTAGCGGGGTTCCCTACGAGCAGTACTTC
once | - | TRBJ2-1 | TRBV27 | CASRIGRSYNEQFF | TGTGCCAGCAGAATAGGAAGATCCTACAATGAGCAGTTCTTC
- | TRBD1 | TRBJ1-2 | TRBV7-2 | CASSLPGQSRYGYTF | TGTGCCAGCAGCTTACCGGGACAGAGTCGTTATGGCTACACCTTC
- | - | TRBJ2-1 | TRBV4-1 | CASSQGAGPGGDEQFF | TGCGCCAGCAGCCAAGGTGCAGGTCCCGGAGGGGATGAGCAGTTCTTC
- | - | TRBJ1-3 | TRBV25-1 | CASSDHYSYGGNTIYF | TGTGCCAGCAGTGACCATTACAGCTACGGAGGAAACACCATATATTTT
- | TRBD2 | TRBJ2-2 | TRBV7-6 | CASSLKAGEDTGELFF | TGTGCCAGCAGCTTAAAGGCGGGAGAGGACACCGGGGAGCTGTTTTTT
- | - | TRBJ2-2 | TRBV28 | CASTTPSGSVGELFF | TGTGCCAGCACCACCCCCTCCGGTAGCGTCGGGGAGCTGTTTTTT
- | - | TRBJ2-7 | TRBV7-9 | CASSLAEHMAAEQYF | TGTGCCAGCAGCTTAGCGGAACATATGGCAGCCGAGCAGTACTTC
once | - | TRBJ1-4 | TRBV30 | CAWSDLYREGNEKLFF | TGTGCCTGGAGCGACCTATACAGGGAGGGGAATGAAAAACTGTTTTTT
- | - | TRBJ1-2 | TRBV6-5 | CASSYSIGGYGYTF | TGTGCCAGCAGTTACTCGATTGGAGGGTATGGCTACACCTTC
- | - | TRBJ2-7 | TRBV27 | CASSWGHSYEQYF | TGTGCCAGCAGTTGGGGCCATTCTTACGAGCAGTACTTC
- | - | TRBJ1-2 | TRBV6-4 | CASSEPPGGYTF | TGTGCCAGCAGTGAGCCGCCTGGGGGCTACACCTTC
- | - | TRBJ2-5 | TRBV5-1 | CASSLAGVETQYF | TGCGCCAGCAGCTTGGCGGGGGTCGAGACCCAGTACTTC
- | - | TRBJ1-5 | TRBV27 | CASSLAQGGGQPQHF | TGTGCCAGCAGTTTGGCGCAGGGCGGAGGTCAGCCCCAGCATTTT
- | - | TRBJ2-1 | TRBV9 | CASSVGTRYNEQFF | TGTGCCAGCAGCGTTGGGACGAGGTACAATGAGCAGTTCTTC
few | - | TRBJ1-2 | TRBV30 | CAWSPLVGYTF | TGTGCCTGGAGTCCTCTTGTTGGCTACACCTTC
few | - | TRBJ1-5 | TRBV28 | CASSSTPAQGQPQHF | TGTGCCAGCAGTTCTACTCCCGCCCAAGGTCAGCCCCAGCATTTT